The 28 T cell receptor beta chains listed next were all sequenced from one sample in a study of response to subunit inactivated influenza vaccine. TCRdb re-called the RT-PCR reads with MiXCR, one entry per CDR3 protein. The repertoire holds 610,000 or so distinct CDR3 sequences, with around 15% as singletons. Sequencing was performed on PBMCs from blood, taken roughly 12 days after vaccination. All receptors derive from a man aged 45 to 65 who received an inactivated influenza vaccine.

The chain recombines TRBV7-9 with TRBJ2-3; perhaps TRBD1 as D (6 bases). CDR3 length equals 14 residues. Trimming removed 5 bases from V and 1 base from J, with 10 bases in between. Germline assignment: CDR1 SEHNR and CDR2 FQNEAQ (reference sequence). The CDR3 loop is CASSRGQGTDTQYF. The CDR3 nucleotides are TGTGCCAGCAGCCGGGGACAAGGCACAGATACGCAGTATTTT. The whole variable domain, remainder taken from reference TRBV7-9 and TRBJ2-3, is DTGVSQNPRHKITKRGQNVTFRCDPISEHNRLYWYRQTLGQGPEFLTYFQNEAQLEKSRLLSDRFSAERPKGSFSTLEIQRTEQGDSAMYLCASSRGQGTDTQYFGPGTRLTVL.

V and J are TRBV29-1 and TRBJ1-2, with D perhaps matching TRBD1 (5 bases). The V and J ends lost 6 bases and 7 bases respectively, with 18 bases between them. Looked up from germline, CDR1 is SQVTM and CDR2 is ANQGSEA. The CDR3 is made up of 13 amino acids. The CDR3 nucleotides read TGCAGCGTCATCTATGACACAGGCTCTGGCTACACCTTC. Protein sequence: CSVIYDTGSGYTF.

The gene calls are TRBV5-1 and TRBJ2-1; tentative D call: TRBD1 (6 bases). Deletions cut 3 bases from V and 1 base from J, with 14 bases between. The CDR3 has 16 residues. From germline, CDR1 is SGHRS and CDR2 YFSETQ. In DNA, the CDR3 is TGCGCCAGCAGCTCGCAGGGGCGAGGGTCCTACAATGAGCAGTTCTTC. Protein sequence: CASSSQGRGSYNEQFF.

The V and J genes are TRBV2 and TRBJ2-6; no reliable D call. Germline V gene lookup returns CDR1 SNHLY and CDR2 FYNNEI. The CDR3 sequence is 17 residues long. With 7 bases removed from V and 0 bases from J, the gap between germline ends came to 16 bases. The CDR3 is CASTAVGRSSGANVLTF. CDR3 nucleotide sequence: TGTGCCAGCACTGCGGTAGGCAGGAGCTCTGGGGCCAACGTCCTGACTTTC. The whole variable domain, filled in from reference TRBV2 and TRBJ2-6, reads EPEVTQTPSHQVTQMGQEVILRCVPISNHLYFYWYRQILGQKVEFLVSFYNNEISEKSEIFDDQFSVERPDGSNFTLKIRSTKLEDSAMYFCASTAVGRSSGANVLTFGAGSRLTVL.

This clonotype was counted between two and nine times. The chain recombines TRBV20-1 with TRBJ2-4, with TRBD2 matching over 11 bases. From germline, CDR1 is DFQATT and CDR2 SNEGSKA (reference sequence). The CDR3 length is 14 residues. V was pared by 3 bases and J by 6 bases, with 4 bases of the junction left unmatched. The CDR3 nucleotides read TGCAGTGCTAGCGCGGGGACTAGCGGAAACATTCAGTACTTC. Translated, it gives CSASAGTSGNIQYF.

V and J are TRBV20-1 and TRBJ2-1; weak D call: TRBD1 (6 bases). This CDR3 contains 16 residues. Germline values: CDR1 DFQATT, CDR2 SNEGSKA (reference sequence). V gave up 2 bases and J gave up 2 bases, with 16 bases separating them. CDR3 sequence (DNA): TGCAGTGCTAGAAGAGCGGCCAGGGGTCCCTACAATGAGCAGTTCTTC. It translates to CSARRAARGPYNEQFF.

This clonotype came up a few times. CDR3 loop: CASSPSGSTKTQYF. For the CDR3, the DNA is TGTGCCAGCAGCCCTAGCGGGAGTACGAAGACCCAGTACTTC. The chain recombines TRBV7-2 with TRBJ2-5; 10 positions match TRBD2. This CDR3 contains 14 residues. CDR1 is SGHTA, CDR2 FQGNSA, per germline. The ends lost 5 bases at V and 6 bases at J; junction bases unmatched: 6. The full variable domain, rest sourced from reference TRBV7-2 and TRBJ2-5, is GAGVSQSPSNKVTEKGKDVELRCDPISGHTALYWYRQSLGQGLEFLIYFQGNSAPDKSGLPSDRFSAERTGGSVSTLTIQRTQQEDSAVYLCASSPSGSTKTQYFGPGTRLLVL.

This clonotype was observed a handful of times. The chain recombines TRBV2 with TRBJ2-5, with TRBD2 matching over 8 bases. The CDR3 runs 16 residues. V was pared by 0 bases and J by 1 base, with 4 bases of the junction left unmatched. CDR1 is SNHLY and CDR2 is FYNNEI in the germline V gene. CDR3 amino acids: CASSEARTSIQETQYF. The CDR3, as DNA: TGTGCCAGCAGTGAAGCCAGGACTAGCATCCAAGAGACCCAGTACTTC.

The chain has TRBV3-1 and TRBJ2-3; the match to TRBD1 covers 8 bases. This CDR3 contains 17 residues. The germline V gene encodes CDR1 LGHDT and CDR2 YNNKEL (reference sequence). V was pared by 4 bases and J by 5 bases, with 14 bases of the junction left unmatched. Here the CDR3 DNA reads TGTGCCAGCAGCCGCAGGGGACAGGAGTCTGCCGAAGATACGCAGTATTTT. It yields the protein CASSRRGQESAEDTQYF.

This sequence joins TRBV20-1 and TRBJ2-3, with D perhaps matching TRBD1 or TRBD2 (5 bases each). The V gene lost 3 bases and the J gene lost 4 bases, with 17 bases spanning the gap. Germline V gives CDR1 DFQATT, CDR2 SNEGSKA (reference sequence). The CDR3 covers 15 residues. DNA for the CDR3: TGCAGTGCTAGTCTAGAGGGGTGGGTTGCAGATACGCAGTATTTT. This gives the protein CSASLEGWVADTQYF.

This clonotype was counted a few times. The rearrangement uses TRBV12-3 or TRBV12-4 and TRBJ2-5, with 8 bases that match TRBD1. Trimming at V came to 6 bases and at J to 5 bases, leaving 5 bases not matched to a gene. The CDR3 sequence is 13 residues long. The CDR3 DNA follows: TGTGCCAGCAGGCCGACAGGGGTGGAGACCCAGTACTTC. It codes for CASRPTGVETQYF.

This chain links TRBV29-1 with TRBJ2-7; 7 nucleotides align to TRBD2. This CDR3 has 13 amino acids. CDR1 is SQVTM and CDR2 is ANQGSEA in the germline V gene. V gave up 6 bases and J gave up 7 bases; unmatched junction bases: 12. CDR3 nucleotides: TGCAGCGTAATTTCAGCGGGGCGCGGGGAGCAGTACTTC. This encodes CSVISAGRGEQYF.

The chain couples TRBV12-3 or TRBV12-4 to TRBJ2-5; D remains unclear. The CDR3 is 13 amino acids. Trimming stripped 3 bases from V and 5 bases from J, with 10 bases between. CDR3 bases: TGTGCCAGCAGTTTTTACGTGCAGGAGACCCAGTACTTC. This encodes CASSFYVQETQYF.

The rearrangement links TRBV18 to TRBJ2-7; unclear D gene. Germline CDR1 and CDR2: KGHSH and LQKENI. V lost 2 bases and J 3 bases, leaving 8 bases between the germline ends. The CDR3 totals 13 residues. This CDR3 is CASSPTKFYEQYF. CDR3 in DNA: TGTGCCAGCTCACCAACGAAGTTCTACGAGCAGTACTTC.

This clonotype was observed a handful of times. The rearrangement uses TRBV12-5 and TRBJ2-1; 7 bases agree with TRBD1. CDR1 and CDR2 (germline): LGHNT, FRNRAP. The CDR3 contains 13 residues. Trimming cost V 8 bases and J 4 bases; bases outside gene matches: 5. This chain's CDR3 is CASSGTVYNEQFF. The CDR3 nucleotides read TGTGCTAGTTCCGGGACAGTGTACAATGAGCAGTTCTTC.

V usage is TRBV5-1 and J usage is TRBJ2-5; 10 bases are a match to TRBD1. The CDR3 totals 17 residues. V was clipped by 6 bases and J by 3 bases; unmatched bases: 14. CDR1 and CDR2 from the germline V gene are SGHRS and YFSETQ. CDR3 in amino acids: CASTLSVYGTGEETQYF. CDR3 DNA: TGCGCCAGCACCCTTTCGGTATACGGGACAGGGGAAGAGACCCAGTACTTC.

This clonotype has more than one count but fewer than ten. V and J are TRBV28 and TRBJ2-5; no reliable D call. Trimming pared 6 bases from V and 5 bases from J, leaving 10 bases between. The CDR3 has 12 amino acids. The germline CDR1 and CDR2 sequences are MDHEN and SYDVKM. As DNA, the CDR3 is TGTGCCAGCAGGGACCTCCGGGAGACCCAGTACTTC. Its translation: CASRDLRETQYF.

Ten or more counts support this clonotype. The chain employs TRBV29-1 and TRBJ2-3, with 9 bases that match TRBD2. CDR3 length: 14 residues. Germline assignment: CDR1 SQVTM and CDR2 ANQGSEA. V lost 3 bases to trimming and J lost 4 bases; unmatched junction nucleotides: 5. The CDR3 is CSVDSSGRSDTQYF. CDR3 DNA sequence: TGCAGCGTTGATTCCAGCGGGAGGTCAGATACGCAGTATTTT.

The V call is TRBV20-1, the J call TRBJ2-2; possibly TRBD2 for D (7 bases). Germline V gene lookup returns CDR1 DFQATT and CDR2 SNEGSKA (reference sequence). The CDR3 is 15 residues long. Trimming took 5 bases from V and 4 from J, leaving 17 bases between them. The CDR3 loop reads CSASPGGLSTGELFF. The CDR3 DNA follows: TGCAGTGCTTCGCCGGGGGGCTTATCCACCGGGGAGCTGTTTTTT.

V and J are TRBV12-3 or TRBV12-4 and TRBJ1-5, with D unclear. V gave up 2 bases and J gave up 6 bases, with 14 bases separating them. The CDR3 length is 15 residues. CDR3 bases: TGTGCCAGCAGTTTATTTTCAGCAGACGGTCAGCCCCAGCATTTT. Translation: CASSLFSADGQPQHF.

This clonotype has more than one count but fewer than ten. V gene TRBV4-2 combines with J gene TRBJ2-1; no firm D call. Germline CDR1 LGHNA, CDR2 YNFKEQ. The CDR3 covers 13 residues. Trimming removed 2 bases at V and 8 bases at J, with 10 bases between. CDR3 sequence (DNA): TGTGCCAGCAGCCAACGGCTTGGGTATGAGCAGTTCTTC. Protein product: CASSQRLGYEQFF.

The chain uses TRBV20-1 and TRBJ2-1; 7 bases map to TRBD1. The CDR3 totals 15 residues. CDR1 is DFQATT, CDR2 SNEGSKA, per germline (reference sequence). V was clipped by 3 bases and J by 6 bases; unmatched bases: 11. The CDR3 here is CSASLVDRDPNEQFF. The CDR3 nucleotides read TGCAGTGCTAGTTTGGTCGACAGGGACCCCAATGAGCAGTTCTTC.

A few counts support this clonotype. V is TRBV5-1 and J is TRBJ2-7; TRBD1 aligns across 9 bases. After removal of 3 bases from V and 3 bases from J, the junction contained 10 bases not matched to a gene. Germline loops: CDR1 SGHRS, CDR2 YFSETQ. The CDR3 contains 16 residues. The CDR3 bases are TGCGCCAGCAGCTCACAAACAGGGGGCGACCGCTACGAGCAGTACTTC. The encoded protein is CASSSQTGGDRYEQYF.

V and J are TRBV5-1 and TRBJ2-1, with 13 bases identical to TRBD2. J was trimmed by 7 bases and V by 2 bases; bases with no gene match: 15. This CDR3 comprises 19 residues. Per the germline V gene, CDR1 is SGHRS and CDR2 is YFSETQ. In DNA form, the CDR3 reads TGCGCCAGCAGCTTAACCGGGACTAGCGGGACCCCACCGGAAAATGAGCAGTTCTTC. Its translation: CASSLTGTSGTPPENEQFF.

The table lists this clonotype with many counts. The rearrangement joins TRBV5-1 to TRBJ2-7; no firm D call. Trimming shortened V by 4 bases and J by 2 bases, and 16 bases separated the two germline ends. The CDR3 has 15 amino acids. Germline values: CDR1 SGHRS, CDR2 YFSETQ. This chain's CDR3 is CASSRILDGTYEQYF. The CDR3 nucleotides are TGCGCCAGCAGCCGTATTTTGGACGGAACCTACGAGCAGTACTTC.

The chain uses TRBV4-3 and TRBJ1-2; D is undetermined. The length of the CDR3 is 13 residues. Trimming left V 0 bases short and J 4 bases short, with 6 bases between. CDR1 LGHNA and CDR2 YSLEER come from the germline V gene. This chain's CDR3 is CASSQDVGYGYTF. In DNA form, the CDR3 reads TGCGCCAGCAGCCAAGATGTCGGCTATGGCTACACCTTC.

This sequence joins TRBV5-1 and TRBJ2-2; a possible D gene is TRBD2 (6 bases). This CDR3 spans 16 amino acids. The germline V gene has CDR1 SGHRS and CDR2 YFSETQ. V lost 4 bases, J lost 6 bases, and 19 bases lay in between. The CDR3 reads CASSLIPGDGSGELFF. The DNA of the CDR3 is TGCGCCAGCAGCCTTATCCCGGGGGATGGGTCCGGGGAGCTGTTTTTT. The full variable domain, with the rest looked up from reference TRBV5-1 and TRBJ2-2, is KAGVTQTPRYLIKTRGQQVTLSCSPISGHRSVSWYQQTPGQGLQFLFEYFSETQRNKGNFPGRFSGRQFSNSRSEMNVSTLELGDSALYLCASSLIPGDGSGELFFGEGSRLTVL.

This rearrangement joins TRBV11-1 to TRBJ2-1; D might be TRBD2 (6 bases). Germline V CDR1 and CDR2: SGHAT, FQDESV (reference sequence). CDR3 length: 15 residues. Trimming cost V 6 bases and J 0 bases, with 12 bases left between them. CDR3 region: CASRLEEGSYNEQFF. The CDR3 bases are TGTGCCAGCAGACTGGAGGAGGGCTCCTACAATGAGCAGTTCTTC.